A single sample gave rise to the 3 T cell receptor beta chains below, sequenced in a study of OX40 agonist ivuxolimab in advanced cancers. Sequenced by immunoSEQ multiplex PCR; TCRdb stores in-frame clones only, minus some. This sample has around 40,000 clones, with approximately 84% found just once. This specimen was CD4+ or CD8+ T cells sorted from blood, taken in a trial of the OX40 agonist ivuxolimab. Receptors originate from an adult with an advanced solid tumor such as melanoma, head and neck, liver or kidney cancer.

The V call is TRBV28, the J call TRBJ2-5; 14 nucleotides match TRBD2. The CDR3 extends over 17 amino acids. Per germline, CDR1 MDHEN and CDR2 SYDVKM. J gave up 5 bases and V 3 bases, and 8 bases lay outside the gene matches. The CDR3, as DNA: TGTGCCAGCAGTTTGACTAGCGGGGGGGCCTGGGGTGAGACCCAGTACTTC. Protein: CASSLTSGGAWGETQYF.

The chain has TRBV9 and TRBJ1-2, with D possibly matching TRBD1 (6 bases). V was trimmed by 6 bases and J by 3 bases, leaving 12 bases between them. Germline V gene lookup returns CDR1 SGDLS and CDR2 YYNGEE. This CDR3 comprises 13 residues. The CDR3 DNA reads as TGTGCCAGCAACAAGGACAGTGACTATGGCTACACCTTC. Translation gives CASNKDSDYGYTF.

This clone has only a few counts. CDR3 coding DNA: TGCGCCAGCACCATCTACGGGCAGCGGGAAGAGACCCAGTACTTC. It encodes CASTIYGQREETQYF. The rearrangement uses TRBV5-1 and TRBJ2-5, with a weak D call TRBD2 (6 bases). The CDR3 runs 15 residues. CDR1 and CDR2 (germline): SGHRS, YFSETQ. V lost 6 bases and J lost 3, with 18 bases in between.